The entry that follows covers one T cell receptor beta chain sequence. Its antigen is as yet unknown. Here immunoSEQ multiplex PCR was the method, and the copy in TCRdb shows in-frame clones only, minus some. Of 35,000 to 50,000 clones listed, nearly 97% are singletons. This sample is part of a study of Tregs in tolerant kidney transplant recipients. Background on the study: An approximately three-day belatacept mixed lymphocyte reaction, sometimes plus 5-day graft donor restimulation, preceded CD4+CD25+CD127- sorting.

Overall study findings and caveats: The small number of patients limits these findings pending further validation. Tregs expanded with activated donor B cells seemed most donor-specific.

The trim removed 4 bases at V and 9 bases at J, leaving 2 bases unmatched. The CDR3 is 13 residues long. Germline loops: CDR1 SGHRS, CDR2 YFSETQ. V gene TRBV5-1 combines with J gene TRBJ1-6; 9 bases fit TRBD1. Material: Tregs from blood cultured with allogeneic cells. This TCR was sampled from a human donor in good health. The CDR3 DNA sequence: TGCGCCAGCAGCCCGGACAGGGGTTCACCCCTCCACTTT. This encodes CASSPDRGSPLHF.